This T cell receptor (beta chain) was documented in a study of T cell repertoires in ileal Crohn's disease. Study findings and constraints: Active smokers at surgery had more clonal expansions than non-smokers.

Profiled with immunoSEQ multiplex PCR; TCRdb holds only in-frame clones, not every one. The sample records over 14,000 clones, around four fifths being singletons. Turning to this clone: As yet, its antigen is unknown.

Patients were adults with ileal or ileocolonic Crohn's disease needing resection. The V and J ends lost 3 bases and 7 bases respectively, with 10 bases between them. Germline values: CDR1 LNHNV, CDR2 YYDKDF (reference sequence). The CDR3 spans 13 residues. Input material: ileal tissue. This sequence originates from an adult with Crohn's disease. The chain combines TRBV15 with TRBJ2-1; a weak D match, TRBD1 (6 bases). For the CDR3, the DNA is TGTGCCACCAGCAGGGGAACAGGGAATGAGCAGTTCTTC. Amino acids: CATSRGTGNEQFF.